Listed here are 22 T cell receptor beta chains from one sample, sequenced in a study of shared clonotypes between healthy human individuals. Using immunoSEQ multiplex PCR, the repertoire was profiled, and TCRdb retains in-frame clones only, with some absent. Seen here are millions of clones, 85% to 95% observed once, and the top ten hold around 1.1%. Naivety among CD8 cells was defined by CD45RO negativity and positive CCR7 selection, thereby excluding terminally differentiated effector memory CD45RA+ cells. Sequenced material: naive CD8+ T cells sorted from blood. These TCRs come from a man aged 18 to 30 in good health.

Notes on this clone: It is unclear where the CDR3 begins or ends on the DNA, so no DNA is shown, and the CDR3 is as TCRdb lists it. The chain recombines TRBV27 with TRBJ1-1; TRBD1 is the table's D call, not checked against the DNA. The CDR3 is 15 amino acids long, termini counted. The germline CDR1 and CDR2 sequences are MNHEY and SMNVEV (reference sequence). The CDR3 sequence: CASSTSGQGVTEAFF.

This rearrangement joins TRBV28 to TRBJ2-7; TRBD2 is a possible D gene (6 bases). Trimming stripped 3 bases from V and 0 bases from J, with 15 bases between. Germline V gene sequence: CDR1 MDHEN, CDR2 SYDVKM. CDR3 length: 16 residues. In DNA, the CDR3 is TGTGCCAGCAGTTTCTCGGGACGGGAGAGCTCCTACGAGCAGTACTTC. Translation: CASSFSGRESSYEQYF.

V usage is TRBV2 and J usage is TRBJ2-1; 8 bases map to TRBD2. The CDR3 has 13 residues. From germline, CDR1 is SNHLY and CDR2 FYNNEI. V lost 2 bases and J lost 8; bases outside the gene matches: 2. CDR3: CASSEPGLDEQFF. In DNA, the CDR3 is TGTGCCAGCAGTGAACCGGGACTAGATGAGCAGTTCTTC. The entire variable domain, with the rest obtained from reference TRBV2 and TRBJ2-1, is as follows: EPEVTQTPSHQVTQMGQEVILRCVPISNHLYFYWYRQILGQKVEFLVSFYNNEISEKSEIFDDQFSVERPDGSNFTLKIRSTKLEDSAMYFCASSEPGLDEQFFGPGTRLTVL.

The V call is TRBV30, the J call TRBJ2-7; 8 nucleotides line up with TRBD2. Unmatched junction bases numbered 8, after V lost 4 bases and J lost 6 bases. The length of the CDR3 is 13 residues. CDR1 and CDR2 (germline): GTSNPN, SVGIG (reference sequence). Here the CDR3 reads CAWTGTSEIEQYF. In DNA, the CDR3 is TGTGCCTGGACCGGGACTAGTGAAATCGAGCAGTACTTC.

The chain combines TRBV13 with TRBJ2-7; 10 nucleotides align to TRBD2. CDR3 length: 17 amino acids. The germline gives CDR1 PRHDT, CDR2 FYEKMQ (reference sequence). Trimming at V came to 4 bases and at J to 0 bases, leaving 9 bases not matched to a gene. CDR3 amino acids: CASSWEASGGDSYEQYF. For the CDR3, the DNA is TGTGCCAGCAGCTGGGAGGCCAGCGGGGGGGACTCCTACGAGCAGTACTTC.

This clone was seen once. V is TRBV7-9 and J is TRBJ2-5; D is possibly TRBD1 (5 bases). The V and J ends lost 3 bases and 5 bases respectively, with 16 bases between them. CDR1 is SEHNR, CDR2 FQNEAQ, per germline (reference sequence). The CDR3 totals 15 residues. This chain's CDR3 is CASSLGLRGRETQYF. In nucleotides, the CDR3 is TGTGCCAGCAGCTTGGGTCTTAGGGGCCGGGAGACCCAGTACTTC.

The rearrangement links TRBV12-5 to TRBJ2-1, with 8 bases matching TRBD2. J lost 4 bases, V lost 2 bases, and 4 bases had no gene match. The germline CDR1 and CDR2 sequences are LGHNT and FRNRAP. The CDR3 consists of 15 residues. For the CDR3, the DNA is TGTGCTAGTGGTTTGTTCGGCGGGGGGTACAATGAGCAGTTCTTC. It is translated as CASGLFGGGYNEQFF.

The rearrangement links TRBV5-4 to TRBJ2-7; D not resolved. This CDR3 contains 15 residues. Germline V gene lookup returns CDR1 SGHNT and CDR2 YYREEE (reference sequence). Trimming stripped 4 bases from V and 2 bases from J, with 16 bases between. The CDR3 DNA sequence: TGTGCCAGCAGCGGCAGCGCCGGTGAAGCCTACGAGCAGTACTTC. Its protein product is CASSGSAGEAYEQYF.

V and J are TRBV7-9 and TRBJ2-7, with 9 bases aligning to TRBD1. Germline CDR1 SEHNR, CDR2 FQNEAQ (reference sequence). The CDR3 contains 16 residues. J gave up 5 bases and V 4 bases, and 12 bases lay outside the gene matches. The CDR3 DNA is TGTGCCAGCAGCTCATATACAGGGGGCGAAATAGACGAGCAGTACTTC. This codes for CASSSYTGGEIDEQYF.

The V call is TRBV4-3, the J call TRBJ1-6; no definite D call. This CDR3 has 16 residues. V lost 0 bases to trimming and J lost 3 bases, with 9 bases between them. Germline V gives CDR1 LGHNA, CDR2 YSLEER. The CDR3 nucleotides are TGCGCCAGCAGCCAAGATTCGGTATTCTATAATTCACCCCTCCACTTT. Its translation: CASSQDSVFYNSPLHF.

A single count supports this clone. The chain employs TRBV5-4 and TRBJ2-1; D gene uncertain. The V gene lost 0 bases and the J gene lost 5 bases, with 6 bases spanning the gap. The germline V gene encodes CDR1 SGHNT and CDR2 YYREEE (reference sequence). This CDR3 has 13 amino acids. In DNA, the CDR3 is TGTGCCAGCAGCTTGGTAGAGAACAATGAGCAGTTCTTC. This sequence encodes CASSLVENNEQFF.

The CDR3 spells CASSHETGDNEQFF. As DNA, the CDR3 is TGCGCCAGCAGCCACGAAACAGGGGACAATGAGCAGTTCTTC. The chain is built from TRBV4-1 and TRBJ2-1, with 7 bases lining up with TRBD1. The ends lost 3 bases at V and 5 bases at J; junction bases unmatched: 4. CDR1 and CDR2 (germline): MGHRA, YSYEKL. CDR3 length: 14 amino acids.

The chain uses TRBV28 and TRBJ1-1; D uncertain. The ends were cut back, 5 bases at V and 3 bases at J, with 13 bases in the middle. The germline V gene has CDR1 MDHEN and CDR2 SYDVKM. This CDR3 comprises 14 residues. As DNA, the CDR3 is TGTGCCAGCAGTCACCGGGGTTACCACACTGAAGCTTTCTTT. Translating it yields CASSHRGYHTEAFF.

The chain uses TRBV10-3 and TRBJ2-7; TRBD2 aligns across 14 bases. The length of the CDR3 is 16 residues. Germline values: CDR1 ENHRY, CDR2 SYGVKD. V gave up 6 bases and J gave up 1 base; unmatched junction bases: 5. In DNA form, the CDR3 reads TGTGCCATCAGGGGGACTAGCGGGAGTTCTTCCTACGAGCAGTACTTC. This gives the protein CAIRGTSGSSSYEQYF.

V is TRBV7-2 and J is TRBJ2-7, with a possible D match to TRBD1 (6 bases). This CDR3 comprises 14 residues. Trimming left V 3 bases short and J 2 bases short, with 11 bases between. CDR1 and CDR2 (germline): SGHTA, FQGNSA. The CDR3 loop is CASSLGTMTYEQYF. CDR3 nucleotide sequence: TGTGCCAGCAGCTTGGGGACAATGACCTACGAGCAGTACTTC.

The J gene is TRBJ2-3, the V gene TRBV2, with TRBD2 matching over 9 bases. The CDR3 has 18 amino acids. With 2 bases clipped from V and 0 bases from J, the junction kept 9 bases outside the gene matches. From germline, CDR1 is SNHLY and CDR2 FYNNEI. In nucleotides, the CDR3 is TGTGCCAGCAGTGAACGAGCGGGGGGCACGATGAGCACAGATACGCAGTATTTT. It translates to CASSERAGGTMSTDTQYF.

The rearrangement uses TRBV7-8 and TRBJ2-3; possibly TRBD2 for D (7 bases). The CDR3 has 16 amino acids. Germline CDR1 reads SGHVS; CDR2 reads FQNEAQ. Trimming left V 1 base short and J 3 bases short, with 14 bases between. The CDR3 spells CASSLERGGWTDTQYF. The DNA of the CDR3 is TGTGCCAGCAGCTTAGAAAGGGGGGGTTGGACAGATACGCAGTATTTT. Together with reference TRBV7-8 and TRBJ2-3, the CDR3 gives the full variable domain: GAGVSQSPRYKVAKRGQDVALRCDPISGHVSLFWYQQALGQGPEFLTYFQNEAQLDKSGLPSDRFFAERPEGSVSTLKIQRTQQEDSAVYLCASSLERGGWTDTQYFGPGTRLTVL.

A remark on this clone: Other DNA sequences in the same sample also yield this CDR3. This chain uses TRBV19 with TRBJ2-7; 9 bases match TRBD1. Germline lookup yields CDR1 LNHDA and CDR2 SQIVND (reference sequence). This CDR3 is built from 14 residues. The V and J ends lost 5 bases and 2 bases, in that order; junction bases with no gene match: 4. The CDR3 sequence is CASSPGQGPYEQYF. The CDR3 region has the DNA TGTGCCAGTAGTCCGGGACAGGGACCCTACGAGCAGTACTTC.

This clone was seen once. This sequence joins TRBV27 and TRBJ1-1; 7 bases agree with TRBD1. Looked up from germline, CDR1 is MNHEY and CDR2 is SMNVEV (reference sequence). The V and J ends lost 3 bases and 8 bases, in that order; junction bases with no gene match: 9. This CDR3 spans 14 amino acids. The CDR3, as DNA: TGTGCCAGCAGTTTGGGGCAGGGGGTCCGAGAAGCTTTCTTT. Residues: CASSLGQGVREAFF.

The rearrangement joins TRBV27 to TRBJ2-7, with 9 positions matching TRBD2. Germline loops: CDR1 MNHEY, CDR2 SMNVEV (reference sequence). Unmatched junction bases numbered 8, after V lost 9 bases and J lost 2 bases. CDR3 length: 14 residues. The CDR3 protein is CASRLAGRPYEQYF. CDR3 bases: TGTGCCAGTCGCCTAGCGGGACGCCCCTACGAGCAGTACTTC.

The V and J genes are TRBV11-2 and TRBJ2-5; D not certain. The germline CDR1 and CDR2 sequences are SGHAT and FQNNGV. Trimming left V 3 bases short and J 2 bases short, with 10 bases between. The CDR3 runs to 14 residues. The CDR3 protein is CASSFPWGQETQYF. The CDR3 coding sequence is TGTGCCAGCAGCTTCCCGTGGGGTCAAGAGACCCAGTACTTC.

In this sample, this clone turned up a few times. Different DNA sequences within this sample yield the same CDR3. This chain uses TRBV7-2 with TRBJ1-2, with D possibly TRBD1 on 5 matching bases. CDR1 and CDR2 from the germline V gene are SGHTA and FQGNSA. Trimming removed 0 bases from V and 4 bases from J, with 9 bases in between. The CDR3 runs 14 residues. DNA for the CDR3: TGTGCCAGCAGCTTAGCGCAGGGCGCCTATGGCTACACCTTC. The encoded protein is CASSLAQGAYGYTF.